These 8 T cell receptor beta chains came from one sample sequenced in a study of CD8 T cells in Susac syndrome. With random hexamers, roughly 0.5 to 1 ug RNA was reverse transcribed. TCRdb fed the immunoSEQ multiplex PCR reads into MiXCR, producing one record per CDR3 protein. The sample lists some 200,000 distinct CDR3 sequences; 90% to 95% were seen once. Source material: CD8+ T cells from PBMCs. These receptor sequences come from a human donor with multiple sclerosis.

This clonotype has a single count. V gene TRBV5-6 combines with J gene TRBJ2-7, with D perhaps TRBD2 (6 bases). The CDR3 is 16 amino acids. Trimming cost V 0 bases and J 7 bases, with 20 bases left between them. Germline CDR1 reads SGHDT; CDR2 reads YYEEEE. CDR3 sequence (DNA): TGTGCCAGCAGCTTGGAAGGCGGTAGCGGACCGGAGGAGCAGTACTTC. This codes for CASSLEGGSGPEEQYF.

The V gene is TRBV9, the J gene TRBJ2-5; 8 bases map to TRBD2. The germline gives CDR1 SGDLS, CDR2 YYNGEE. The CDR3 spans 14 residues. V shed 6 bases, J shed 4 bases, and the junction held 8 bases outside the gene matches. CDR3 nucleotides: TGTGCCAGCAACCCTAGCGGGTGGGGAGAGACCCAGTACTTC. Residues: CASNPSGWGETQYF.

V and J are TRBV19 and TRBJ2-2, with TRBD1 matching 10 bases. From germline, CDR1 is LNHDA and CDR2 SQIVND (reference sequence). This CDR3 has 15 amino acids. V trimming: 5 bases; J trimming: 6 bases; junction bases outside the gene matches: 6. This CDR3 reads CASSLWTGGAGELFF. DNA of the CDR3: TGTGCCAGTAGTCTTTGGACAGGGGGTGCCGGGGAGCTGTTTTTT.

CDR3 loop: CASLGDSYGYTF. CDR3 nucleotide sequence: TGTGCCAGCTTAGGGGACTCCTATGGCTACACCTTC. The V gene is TRBV6-6, the J gene TRBJ1-2; the D gene is possibly TRBD1 (5 bases). This CDR3 is 12 amino acids long. V lost 8 bases and J lost 4, with 11 bases in between. CDR1 and CDR2 (germline): MNHNY, SVGAGI (reference sequence).

The V and J genes are TRBV6-2 or TRBV6-3 and TRBJ1-5; tentative D call: TRBD1 (6 bases). This CDR3 is 13 amino acids long. V lost 5 bases to trimming and J lost 7 bases, with 12 bases between them. The germline V gene has CDR1 MNHEY and CDR2 SVGEGT. CDR3 bases: TGTGCCAGCAGTGACAGGTTCGGGCAGCCCCAGCATTTT. Translated: CASSDRFGQPQHF.

This chain connects TRBV4-1 to TRBJ2-5, with 13 bases aligning to TRBD2. The germline V gene encodes CDR1 MGHRA and CDR2 YSYEKL. Trimming removed 1 base from V and 5 bases from J; junction bases left unmatched: 4. This CDR3 is 16 amino acids long. In DNA, the CDR3 is TGCGCCAGCAGCCAAGCCCTGACTAGCGGGGGGGAGACCCAGTACTTC. Translating it yields CASSQALTSGGETQYF.

This chain joins TRBV5-1 and TRBJ2-5, with 8 bases matching TRBD2. This CDR3 is 16 amino acids long. Per the germline V gene, CDR1 is SGHRS and CDR2 is YFSETQ. The J segment lost 5 bases and the V segment lost 0 bases, leaving 9 bases of the junction unmatched. CDR3 protein: CASSLEGWTSRETQYF. Here the CDR3 DNA reads TGCGCCAGCAGCTTGGAGGGTTGGACTAGCCGCGAGACCCAGTACTTC.

In DNA, the CDR3 is TGTGCCAGCAGCTTAGACCCCTCCTACGAGCAGTACTTC. Translation: CASSLDPSYEQYF. The chain couples TRBV7-2 to TRBJ2-7; D remains unclear. V was clipped by 1 base and J by 0 bases, with 4 bases between them. This CDR3 spans 13 amino acids. Per germline, CDR1 SGHTA and CDR2 FQGNSA.